The 28 T cell receptor beta chains below come from one sample, sequenced in a study of neoadjuvant nivolumab and ipilimumab in lung cancer. TCRdb's table, derived via immunoSEQ multiplex PCR, lists solely in-frame clones and lacks some. The sample includes about 15,000 clones, around 69% of them seen just once. The sample in question was tumor tissue, obtained after neoadjuvant nivolumab, alone or with ipilimumab, at or shortly before surgery. The receptor set was obtained from an adult with non-small cell lung cancer.

J is TRBJ2-7 and V is TRBV27; 10 nucleotides agree with TRBD1. There are 15 residues in the CDR3. Germline V lookup: CDR1 MNHEY, CDR2 SMNVEV (reference sequence). The ends lost 3 bases at V and 6 bases at J; junction bases unmatched: 8. CDR3: CASSFRGQGILEQYF. For the CDR3, the DNA is TGTGCCAGCAGTTTTAGGGGACAGGGGATACTCGAGCAGTACTTC.

This sequence joins TRBV6-5 and TRBJ1-1; D uncertain. The CDR3 covers 14 residues. Germline-derived CDR1 and CDR2 are MNHEY and SVGAGI. Trimming left V 6 bases short and J 1 base short, with 12 bases between. The CDR3 DNA sequence: TGTGCCAGCAGCCAACACATAGGGAACACTGAAGCTTTCTTT. This encodes CASSQHIGNTEAFF.

The V and J genes are TRBV19 and TRBJ1-2, with 7 bases aligning to TRBD1. The CDR3 is 13 residues long. Germline trimming cut 6 bases from V and 1 base from J; bases unmatched to any gene: 2. Looked up from germline, CDR1 is LNHDA and CDR2 is SQIVND (reference sequence). The CDR3 here is CASRGTVNYGYTF. In DNA form, the CDR3 reads TGTGCCAGTAGAGGGACAGTTAACTATGGCTACACCTTC.

The V call is TRBV27, the J call TRBJ1-4; D is unclear. V dropped 3 bases and J dropped 4 bases, with 9 bases sitting between them. The CDR3 spans 14 residues. Looked up from germline, CDR1 is MNHEY and CDR2 is SMNVEV (reference sequence). The CDR3, as DNA: TGTGCCAGCAGTTTGACGGCCCTTAATGAAAAACTGTTTTTT. Protein product: CASSLTALNEKLFF. The entire variable domain, with the rest obtained from reference TRBV27 and TRBJ1-4, is as follows: EAQVTQNPRYLITVTGKKLTVTCSQNMNHEYMSWYRQDPGLGLRQIYYSMNVEVTDKGDVPEGYKVSRKEKRNFPLILESPSPNQTSLYFCASSLTALNEKLFFGSGTQLSVL.

The chain links TRBV7-2 to TRBJ2-7, with 15 positions matching TRBD2. After removal of 4 bases from V and 0 bases from J, the junction contained 4 bases not matched to a gene. The CDR3 sequence is 17 residues long. The V gene's germline CDR1 is SGHTA and CDR2 FQGNSA. The CDR3 DNA sequence: TGTGCCAGCAGCTCCGGACTAGCGGGGGGGTCCTCCTACGAGCAGTACTTC. It codes for CASSSGLAGGSSYEQYF.

The gene calls are TRBV4-1 and TRBJ1-4; D is unresolved. V was cut by 0 bases and J by 7 bases, with 12 bases left in between. CDR3 size: 15 residues. In germline, CDR1 is MGHRA, CDR2 YSYEKL. The CDR3 sequence: CASSQDREEGEKLFF. The CDR3 nucleotides read TGCGCCAGCAGCCAAGATCGGGAGGAGGGTGAAAAACTGTTTTTT.

The rearrangement joins TRBV6-1 to TRBJ2-6; 8 positions match TRBD2. Trimming cost V 2 bases and J 0 bases; bases outside gene matches: 6. CDR1 MNHNS and CDR2 SASEGT come from the germline V gene. This CDR3 is 18 amino acids long. CDR3 DNA: TGTGCCAGCAGTGAAAGGGAGCGGGGGAACTCTGGGGCCAACGTCCTGACTTTC. As protein: CASSERERGNSGANVLTF.

The table lists this clone with a few counts. The chain joins TRBV9 to TRBJ2-2; 9 bases line up with TRBD1. Germline V gives CDR1 SGDLS, CDR2 YYNGEE. The J segment lost 5 bases and the V segment lost 0 bases, leaving 2 bases of the junction unmatched. There are 15 residues in the CDR3. CDR3 in amino acids: CASSVEGTGTGELFF. The CDR3, as DNA: TGTGCCAGCAGCGTAGAAGGGACAGGGACCGGGGAGCTGTTTTTT. The whole variable domain, remainder taken from reference TRBV9 and TRBJ2-2, is DSGVTQTPKHLITATGQRVTLRCSPRSGDLSVYWYQQSLDQGLQFLIQYYNGEERAKGNILERFSAQQFPDLHSELNLSSLELGDSALYFCASSVEGTGTGELFFGEGSRLTVL.

The gene calls are TRBV7-2 and TRBJ1-6; D unresolved. The length of the CDR3 is 14 residues. The germline gives CDR1 SGHTA, CDR2 FQGNSA. The V gene lost 4 bases and the J gene lost 10 bases, with 14 bases spanning the gap. CDR3 in amino acids: CASSSTLGGSPLHF. CDR3 DNA sequence: TGTGCCAGCAGCTCGACCTTGGGTGGATCACCCCTCCACTTT. The full variable domain, with the rest looked up from reference TRBV7-2 and TRBJ1-6, is GAGVSQSPSNKVTEKGKDVELRCDPISGHTALYWYRQSLGQGLEFLIYFQGNSAPDKSGLPSDRFSAERTGGSVSTLTIQRTQQEDSAVYLCASSSTLGGSPLHFGNGTRLTVT.

V usage is TRBV4-1 and J usage is TRBJ1-1; D is ambiguous. The germline V gene has CDR1 MGHRA and CDR2 YSYEKL. This CDR3 is built from 14 residues. V shed 3 bases and J shed 1 base, with 9 bases lying between them. The CDR3: CASSQGDWNTEAFF. The DNA of the CDR3 is TGCGCCAGCAGCCAGGGAGACTGGAACACTGAAGCTTTCTTT.

This clone is categorized as medium-sized (0.01 to 0.1%). This chain links TRBV18 with TRBJ2-2; no firm D call. Per germline, CDR1 KGHSH and CDR2 LQKENI. V lost 7 bases, J lost 6 bases, and 6 bases lay in between. The CDR3 spans 11 residues. The CDR3 protein is CASLGAGELFF. The CDR3 DNA sequence: TGTGCCAGCTTAGGAGCCGGGGAGCTGTTTTTT.

This sequence joins TRBV5-4 and TRBJ1-1; D might be TRBD1 (5 bases). The germline V gene has CDR1 SGHNT and CDR2 YYREEE (reference sequence). V lost 5 bases and J 6 bases, leaving 17 bases between the germline ends. This CDR3 has 14 residues. CDR3 residues: CASSPSRPGSEAFF. The CDR3, as DNA: TGTGCCAGCAGTCCCTCCCGTCCAGGGTCTGAAGCTTTCTTT.

The gene calls are TRBV6-1 and TRBJ1-2; D is possibly TRBD1 (5 bases). CDR1 and CDR2 (germline): MNHNS, SASEGT. The ends were cut back, 6 bases at V and 1 base at J, with 12 bases in the middle. The CDR3 has 14 amino acids. DNA for the CDR3: TGTGCCAGCAGAGCCCTGGGGGGTAACTATGGCTACACCTTC. It yields the protein CASRALGGNYGYTF.

The V gene is TRBV7-2, the J gene TRBJ1-1; 7 bases fit TRBD1. The V segment lost 3 bases and the J segment 3 bases; nucleotides outside the gene matches: 1. Germline CDR1 is SGHTA and CDR2 is FQGNSA. The CDR3 sequence is 13 residues long. The CDR3 region is CASSFDRDTEAFF. The DNA for the CDR3 is TGTGCCAGCAGCTTCGACAGGGACACTGAAGCTTTCTTT. The variable domain in full, with the rest retrieved from reference TRBV7-2 and TRBJ1-1, is GAGVSQSPSNKVTEKGKDVELRCDPISGHTALYWYRQSLGQGLEFLIYFQGNSAPDKSGLPSDRFSAERTGGSVSTLTIQRTQQEDSAVYLCASSFDRDTEAFFGQGTRLTVV.

The chain links TRBV6-1 to TRBJ2-3, with D perhaps matching TRBD1 or TRBD2 (5 bases each). V lost 8 bases and J lost 2, with 14 bases in between. Germline loops: CDR1 MNHNS, CDR2 SASEGT. The length of the CDR3 is 14 residues. CDR3 bases: TGTGCCAGCCTTGTATGGGGGAACACAGATACGCAGTATTTT. Its protein product is CASLVWGNTDTQYF.

The chain joins TRBV7-2 to TRBJ1-1, with D possibly matching TRBD1 (6 bases). Trimming took off 4 bases at V and 0 bases at J, with 9 bases between the two ends. CDR3 length: 14 amino acids. The germline CDR1 and CDR2 sequences are SGHTA and FQGNSA. CDR3 region: CASSSGHVNTEAFF. CDR3 DNA: TGTGCCAGCAGCTCGGGACATGTGAACACTGAAGCTTTCTTT.

This clone has just one count. The chain is built from TRBV4-1 and TRBJ1-5, with TRBD1 matching 9 bases. Germline trimming cut 0 bases from V and 5 bases from J; bases unmatched to any gene: 5. The CDR3 sequence is 16 residues long. The germline CDR1 and CDR2 sequences are MGHRA and YSYEKL. The CDR3 reads CASSQEGQGLYQPQHF. The CDR3, as DNA: TGCGCCAGCAGCCAAGAGGGACAGGGCCTTTATCAGCCCCAGCATTTT.

This clone came up a few times. J is TRBJ2-5 and V is TRBV7-3; D possibly matches TRBD1 or TRBD2 (7 bases each). Germline V lookup: CDR1 SGHTA, CDR2 FQGTGA. This CDR3 region has 15 residues. Deletions cut 4 bases from V and 1 base from J, with 13 bases between. CDR3 amino acids: CASSWQGGGQETQYF. The CDR3 nucleotides read TGTGCCAGCAGCTGGCAGGGGGGGGGCCAAGAGACCCAGTACTTC.

The CDR3 loop reads CASSPLGQGTGELFF. CDR3 in DNA: TGTGCCAGCAGCCCGCTCGGGCAGGGCACCGGGGAGCTGTTTTTT. The chain employs TRBV11-3 and TRBJ2-2, with D possibly being TRBD1 (5 bases). The length of the CDR3 is 15 residues. Germline V gene data show CDR1 as SGHNT and CDR2 as YENEEA. The V and J ends lost 5 bases and 4 bases respectively, with 14 bases between them.

The chain recombines TRBV30 with TRBJ1-1, with a tentative D call TRBD1 (6 bases). The V gene lost 2 bases and the J gene lost 1 base, with 14 bases spanning the gap. CDR3 size: 15 residues. The germline CDR1 and CDR2 sequences are GTSNPN and SVGIG (reference sequence). The CDR3 loop is CAWSTWGGQNTEAFF. CDR3 sequence (DNA): TGTGCCTGGAGTACTTGGGGGGGCCAGAACACTGAAGCTTTCTTT.

J is TRBJ1-1 and V is TRBV5-1; 8 nucleotides line up with TRBD1. The CDR3 is 15 amino acids. Trimming cost V 2 bases and J 5 bases; bases outside gene matches: 8. The germline gives CDR1 SGHRS, CDR2 YFSETQ. The CDR3 DNA is TGCGCCAGCAGCTTTATACCGGGACAGGCAACTGAAGCTTTCTTT. Translation gives CASSFIPGQATEAFF.

This clone was observed once. The V gene is TRBV14, the J gene TRBJ2-1; TRBD2 matches at 10 bases. With 4 bases clipped from V and 9 bases from J, the junction kept 15 bases outside the gene matches. Germline-derived CDR1 and CDR2 are SGHDN and FVKESK. The CDR3 runs to 17 residues. CDR3: CASSPLLSGGANSEQFF. The DNA of the CDR3 is TGTGCCAGCAGCCCCTTACTGAGCGGGGGGGCCAACAGTGAGCAGTTCTTC.

This clone was counted only a few times. This chain links TRBV21-1 with TRBJ2-1; TRBD1 was called by the table and not checked on the DNA. TRBV21-1 is assigned pseudogene status. CDR3 length: 16 residues. CDR3 sequence (DNA): TGTGCCAGCAGCAAAGATCAGGACAGGGGGCAACATGAGCAGTTCTTC. It specifies CASSKDQDRGQHEQFF.

The CDR3 nucleotides are TGTGCCAGCAGCGTAGATCCCAGGGGGAAAGATAACGAGCAGTACTTC. The encoded protein is CASSVDPRGKDNEQYF. The gene calls are TRBV9 and TRBJ2-7; TRBD1 aligns across 7 bases. There are 16 residues in the CDR3. Trimming took 0 bases from V and 5 from J; bases not matched to a gene: 11. Germline assignment: CDR1 SGDLS and CDR2 YYNGEE.

V gene TRBV6-5 combines with J gene TRBJ1-6, with unresolved D. CDR1 and CDR2 (germline): MNHEY, SVGAGI. This CDR3 is 16 amino acids long. Trimming removed 4 bases at V and 5 bases at J, with 15 bases between. Here the CDR3 reads CASSFIIKGHNSPLHF. CDR3 sequence (DNA): TGTGCCAGCAGTTTTATAATAAAAGGGCATAATTCACCCCTCCACTTT.

This clone was picked up one time. The chain recombines TRBV25-1 with TRBJ1-2, with no clear D. V shed 2 bases and J shed 4 bases, with 11 bases lying between them. The CDR3 totals 14 residues. Per the germline V gene, CDR1 is MGHDK and CDR2 is SYGVNS. The CDR3 loop is CASSEREQFYGYTF. For the CDR3, the DNA is TGTGCCAGCAGTGAAAGGGAACAGTTCTATGGCTACACCTTC.

V usage is TRBV4-3 and J usage is TRBJ1-1, with 7 bases that match TRBD1. The trim removed 0 bases at V and 11 bases at J, leaving 9 bases unmatched. The CDR3 is made up of 14 amino acids. Looked up from germline, CDR1 is LGHNA and CDR2 is YSLEER. CDR3 nucleotides: TGCGCCAGCAGCCAAGATTTGGCAGGGGGTGCGGCTTTCTTT. Translating it yields CASSQDLAGGAAFF.

V and J are TRBV2 and TRBJ2-5, with D uncertain. The germline V gene has CDR1 SNHLY and CDR2 FYNNEI. Between the trimmed V and J ends, which lost 3 bases and 5 bases, there was a span of 13 bases. The CDR3 runs 14 residues. The CDR3, as DNA: TGTGCCAGCAGTGACCCGACGTTTGGGGAGACCCAGTACTTC. Translation gives CASSDPTFGETQYF. Filled out from reference TRBV2 and TRBJ2-5, the complete variable domain reads EPEVTQTPSHQVTQMGQEVILRCVPISNHLYFYWYRQILGQKVEFLVSFYNNEISEKSEIFDDQFSVERPDGSNFTLKIRSTKLEDSAMYFCASSDPTFGETQYFGPGTRLLVL.